Included here is one T cell receptor beta chain sequence, with context. Its target is not known. The CDR3 runs to 12 residues. The germline gives CDR1 MDHEN, CDR2 SYDVKM. The V gene lost 2 bases and the J gene lost 6 bases, with 8 bases spanning the gap. Here immunoSEQ multiplex PCR was the method, and the copy in TCRdb shows in-frame clones only, minus some. In the table there are around 130,000 clones, more than 85% of which are singletons. The sample originates from a study of T cell responses to AZD1222 COVID-19 vaccine. The study, taken as a whole, reports: Nearly half of spike-specific TCRs reportedly go after variant regions that carry no mutations. White British people made up most donors, females outnumbered males, and clonal diversity was possibly underestimated.

The specimen comprised peripheral blood, sampled on day 0 of AZD1222 vaccination. This TCR derives from an adult in good health. The rearrangement uses TRBV28 and TRBJ2-7; D ambiguous. The CDR3 loop is CASSLSLTEQYF. The CDR3, as DNA: TGTGCCAGCAGTTTAAGTTTAACCGAGCAGTACTTC.